One and the same sample provided the 14 T cell receptor beta chains below, sequenced in a study of T cell changes during pregnancy in multiple sclerosis. Generated by immunoSEQ multiplex PCR, the TCRdb table keeps only in-frame clones and is missing some. Of roughly 32,000 clones listed, about 90% are singletons. Here the sequenced sample was CD8+ T cells from peripheral blood mononuclear cells, taken in the third trimester of pregnancy. These receptors were collected from a female donor with multiple sclerosis, enrolled in a pregnancy study.

V usage is TRBV29-1 and J usage is TRBJ1-1, with D perhaps TRBD1 (5 bases). Germline lookup yields CDR1 SQVTM and CDR2 ANQGSEA. The CDR3 sequence is 12 residues long. Deletions cut 8 bases from V and 1 base from J, with 11 bases between. The CDR3: CSSGLENTEAFF. For the CDR3, the DNA is TGCAGCTCGGGACTGGAGAACACTGAAGCTTTCTTT.

This clone was seen a single time. The V and J genes are TRBV27 and TRBJ2-7, with unresolved D. V gave up 3 bases and J gave up 6 bases, with 12 bases separating them. The CDR3 has 13 amino acids. CDR1 MNHEY and CDR2 SMNVEV come from the germline V gene (reference sequence). In DNA, the CDR3 is TGTGCCAGCAGTTTTGGTACTCGGAGCGAGCAGTACTTC. It translates to CASSFGTRSEQYF.

This clone was seen more than once but under ten times. The CDR3 spells CASSLAGLNTEAFF. Here the CDR3 DNA reads TGTGCCAGCAGCTTAGCCGGGTTGAACACTGAAGCTTTCTTT. This rearrangement joins TRBV11-2 to TRBJ1-1, with unresolved D. Trimming shortened V by 1 base and J by 0 bases, and 6 bases separated the two germline ends. CDR1 SGHAT and CDR2 FQNNGV come from the germline V gene. CDR3 size: 14 residues.

V is TRBV14 and J is TRBJ2-7; TRBD2 matches 7 bases. Germline values: CDR1 SGHDN, CDR2 FVKESK. The junction had 7 bases not matched to a gene; V was cut back by 1 base and J by 1 base. The CDR3 contains 16 residues. The CDR3 DNA reads as TGTGCCAGCAGCCAAGCGACGGGGGGTCGATCCTACGAGCAGTACTTC. This codes for CASSQATGGRSYEQYF.

This clone has only one observation. The rearrangement links TRBV19 to TRBJ1-5; a weak D match, TRBD1 (5 bases). V was pared by 1 base and J by 3 bases, with 13 bases between. The CDR3 loop spans 16 amino acids. Germline lookup yields CDR1 LNHDA and CDR2 SQIVND (reference sequence). The CDR3 region is CASSIGGDGANQPQHF. As DNA, the CDR3 is TGTGCCAGTAGTATAGGGGGTGATGGGGCCAATCAGCCCCAGCATTTT. Together with reference TRBV19 and TRBJ1-5, the CDR3 gives the full variable domain: DGGITQSPKYLFRKEGQNVTLSCEQNLNHDAMYWYRQDPGQGLRLIYYSQIVNDFQKGDIAEGYSVSREKKESFPLTVTSAQKNPTAFYLCASSIGGDGANQPQHFGDGTRLSIL.

This clone was found a few times. V is TRBV29-1 and J is TRBJ1-1, with D unclear. Germline CDR1 is SQVTM and CDR2 is ANQGSEA. This CDR3 comprises 12 residues. Trimming removed 2 bases from V and 2 bases from J, with 6 bases in between. CDR3 residues: CSVESLNTEAFF. The CDR3 region has the DNA TGCAGCGTTGAATCCCTCAACACTGAAGCTTTCTTT. Full variable domain (outside the CDR3, taken from reference TRBV29-1 and TRBJ1-1): SAVISQKPSRDICQRGTSLTIQCQVDSQVTMMFWYRQQPGQSLTLIATANQGSEATYESGFVIDKFPISRPNLTFSTLTVSNMSPEDSSIYLCSVESLNTEAFFGQGTRLTVV.

V gene TRBV11-2 combines with J gene TRBJ2-7, with 9 bases aligning to TRBD2. This CDR3 region has 16 residues. The germline gives CDR1 SGHAT, CDR2 FQNNGV. Trimming took 1 base from V and 0 from J; bases not matched to a gene: 4. CDR3 coding DNA: TGTGCCAGCAGCTTAGGGCGGGGGGGGAGCTCCTACGAGCAGTACTTC. It translates to CASSLGRGGSSYEQYF.

V and J are TRBV2 and TRBJ2-2, with 10 bases aligning to TRBD1. Trimming cost V 3 bases and J 5 bases; bases outside gene matches: 6. The CDR3 is 16 residues long. Germline assignment: CDR1 SNHLY and CDR2 FYNNEI. The CDR3 reads CASSDQGQGLTGELFF. The CDR3 DNA reads as TGTGCCAGCAGTGATCAGGGACAGGGGTTAACCGGGGAGCTGTTTTTT. Based on the CDR3 plus reference TRBV2 and TRBJ2-2, the full variable domain is EPEVTQTPSHQVTQMGQEVILRCVPISNHLYFYWYRQILGQKVEFLVSFYNNEISEKSEIFDDQFSVERPDGSNFTLKIRSTKLEDSAMYFCASSDQGQGLTGELFFGEGSRLTVL.

This chain uses TRBV15 with TRBJ1-6; 8 bases are a match to TRBD1. Germline CDR1 LNHNV, CDR2 YYDKDF (reference sequence). The CDR3 consists of 16 residues. The ends lost 1 base at V and 8 bases at J; junction bases unmatched: 7. The CDR3 coding sequence is TGTGCCACCAGCAGAGGACAGGGGTCTGTGGATTCACCCCTCCACTTT. It encodes CATSRGQGSVDSPLHF.

This chain's CDR3 is CASSQAGAFSYEQYF. The CDR3 nucleotides read TGTGCCAGCAGCCAGGCGGGGGCCTTTTCGTACGAGCAGTACTTC. The chain carries TRBV7-8 and TRBJ2-7, with D perhaps TRBD2 (7 bases). CDR1 is SGHVS, CDR2 FQNEAQ, per germline. Trimming shortened V by 5 bases and J by 4 bases, and 18 bases separated the two germline ends. The CDR3 totals 15 residues.

CDR3 sequence: CSVSGVQPGGVNYGYTF. CDR3 sequence (DNA): TGCAGCGTTTCCGGGGTCCAGCCGGGTGGTGTTAACTATGGCTACACCTTC. This chain links TRBV29-1 with TRBJ1-2; D gene ambiguous. From germline, CDR1 is SQVTM and CDR2 ANQGSEA. The length of the CDR3 is 17 residues. The V gene lost 5 bases and the J gene lost 1 base, with 23 bases spanning the gap.

This clone was seen a single time. The chain uses TRBV9 and TRBJ1-2; possible D gene TRBD1, 5 bases. The CDR3 is 14 residues long. Trimming took 0 bases from V and 4 from J, leaving 10 bases between them. Germline-derived CDR1 and CDR2 are SGDLS and YYNGEE. In DNA, the CDR3 is TGTGCCAGCAGCGTAGGGGGGGGTCCCTATGGCTACACCTTC. It codes for CASSVGGGPYGYTF.

This chain uses TRBV27 with TRBJ1-2, with 7 positions matching TRBD1. J was trimmed by 5 bases and V by 8 bases; bases with no gene match: 2. This CDR3 is built from 11 residues. The germline gives CDR1 MNHEY, CDR2 SMNVEV (reference sequence). CDR3 coding DNA: TGTGCCAGCTGGACAGGTTATGGCTACACCTTC. Amino acids: CASWTGYGYTF.

The CDR3 sequence is CASSSGGVAKNIQYF. CDR3 nucleotide sequence: TGTGCCAGCAGTTCCGGGGGGGTGGCCAAAAACATTCAGTACTTC. The chain uses TRBV6-5 and TRBJ2-4; 8 bases are a match to TRBD2. There are 15 residues in the CDR3. Germline V gene lookup returns CDR1 MNHEY and CDR2 SVGAGI. V was clipped by 4 bases and J by 1 base; unmatched bases: 3.